This T cell receptor (beta chain) was recovered during a study of T cells in Graves' hyperthyroidism and ophthalmopathy. Using RNA transcripts as the source, TCR beta CDR3 regions were amplified. First-round RT-PCR with HTBI primers amplified the TCR CDR3 region. A single record per CDR3 protein comes from TCRdb applying MiXCR to the multiplex PCR reads. The sample includes hundreds of thousands of distinct CDR3 sequences, 16% of them seen just once. From germline, CDR1 is LGHNA and CDR2 YSLEER. J lost 9 bases, V lost 0 bases, and 7 bases had no gene match. This CDR3 has 14 amino acids. The source of this sequence is a woman aged 18-30 years with Graves' hyperthyroidism. V gene TRBV4-3 combines with J gene TRBJ2-7; 8 bases fit TRBD2. Sequenced sample: blood. The CDR3 loop is CASSQDPGAGGQYF. CDR3 in DNA: TGCGCCAGCAGCCAAGATCCGGGGGCGGGAGGGCAGTACTTC.